This TCR beta chain was profiled in a study of beta chain features in type 1 diabetes. About this clone itself: What it binds is not known.

General study points: A greater similarity of naive, central memory and Treg TCRB repertoires was seen among patients than among healthy donors.

The authors reverse transcribed all of the isolated RNA, so sequencing captured expressed TCRB transcripts. The data were produced by immunoSEQ multiplex PCR, yet TCRdb's version contains in-frame clones alone and is incomplete. The table includes around 320,000 clones, around 15% detected once. This CDR3 is built from 14 residues. V dropped 3 bases and J dropped 7; count of bases not matched to a gene: 1. Germline V lookup: CDR1 SEHNR, CDR2 FQNEAQ (reference sequence). The material sequenced was central memory CD4+ T cells from blood. The source of this sequence is a young man in good health. The rearrangement uses TRBV7-9 and TRBJ2-1, with 12 bases lining up with TRBD2. The DNA for the CDR3 is TGTGCCAGCAGCTTGACTAGCGGGGGAAATGAGCAGTTCTTC. It encodes CASSLTSGGNEQFF.